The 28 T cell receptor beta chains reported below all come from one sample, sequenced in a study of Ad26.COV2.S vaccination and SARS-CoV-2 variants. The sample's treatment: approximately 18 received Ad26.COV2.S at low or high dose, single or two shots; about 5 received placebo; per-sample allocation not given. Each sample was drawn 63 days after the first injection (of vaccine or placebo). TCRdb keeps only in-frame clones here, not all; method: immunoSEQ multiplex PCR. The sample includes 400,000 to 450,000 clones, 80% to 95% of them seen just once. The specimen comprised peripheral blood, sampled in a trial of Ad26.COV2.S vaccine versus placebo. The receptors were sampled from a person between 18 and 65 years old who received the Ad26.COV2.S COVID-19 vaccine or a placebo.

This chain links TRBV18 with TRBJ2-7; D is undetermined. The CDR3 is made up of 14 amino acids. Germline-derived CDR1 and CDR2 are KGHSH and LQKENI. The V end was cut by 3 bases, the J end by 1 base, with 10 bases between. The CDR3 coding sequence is TGTGCCAGCTCACCGGTAGGGAAATCCTACGAGCAGTACTTC. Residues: CASSPVGKSYEQYF.

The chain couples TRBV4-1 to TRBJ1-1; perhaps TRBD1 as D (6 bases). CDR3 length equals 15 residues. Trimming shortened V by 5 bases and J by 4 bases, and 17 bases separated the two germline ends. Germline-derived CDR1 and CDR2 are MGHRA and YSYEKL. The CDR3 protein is CASSREGVVATEAFF. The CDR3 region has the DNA TGCGCCAGCAGCAGGGAGGGGGTAGTGGCCACTGAAGCTTTCTTT.

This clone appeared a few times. CDR3 amino acids: CASSLDKSGHSNQPQHF. The CDR3, as DNA: TGTGCCAGCAGCTTAGATAAGTCAGGACATAGCAATCAGCCCCAGCATTTT. The chain combines TRBV11-3 with TRBJ1-5; D perhaps matches TRBD1 (5 bases). The V end lost 0 bases, the J end lost 0 bases, and 12 bases lay between the germline ends. CDR3 length equals 17 residues. The germline V gene has CDR1 SGHNT and CDR2 YENEEA.

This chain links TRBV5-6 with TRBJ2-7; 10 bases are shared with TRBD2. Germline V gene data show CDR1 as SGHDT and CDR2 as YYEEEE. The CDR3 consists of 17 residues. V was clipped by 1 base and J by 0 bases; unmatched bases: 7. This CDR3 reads CASSLPLLAGRSYEQYF. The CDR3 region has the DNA TGTGCCAGCAGCTTGCCGCTACTAGCGGGACGCTCCTACGAGCAGTACTTC.

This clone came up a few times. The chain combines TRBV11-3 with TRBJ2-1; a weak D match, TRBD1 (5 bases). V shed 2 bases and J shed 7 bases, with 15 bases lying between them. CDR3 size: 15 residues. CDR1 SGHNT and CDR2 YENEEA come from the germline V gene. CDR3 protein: CASSLRSRDANEQFF. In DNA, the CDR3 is TGTGCCAGCAGCTTAAGGTCCAGGGATGCGAATGAGCAGTTCTTC.

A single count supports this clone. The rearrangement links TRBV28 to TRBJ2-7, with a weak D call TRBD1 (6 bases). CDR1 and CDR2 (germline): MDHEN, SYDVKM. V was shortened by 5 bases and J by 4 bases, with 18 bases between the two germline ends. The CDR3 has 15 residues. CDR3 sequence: CASSPETGIWYEQYF. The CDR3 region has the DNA TGTGCCAGCAGTCCGGAAACAGGGATTTGGTACGAGCAGTACTTC.

CDR3 sequence: CASSDSLGGGGSNQPQHF. CDR3 bases: TGTGCCAGCAGTGATTCGTTGGGTGGGGGAGGTAGCAATCAGCCCCAGCATTTT. V usage is TRBV6-1 and J usage is TRBJ1-5, with D maybe TRBD1 (5 bases). Trimming cost V 3 bases and J 0 bases, with 18 bases left between them. Germline V gene data show CDR1 as MNHNS and CDR2 as SASEGT. The CDR3 loop spans 18 amino acids.

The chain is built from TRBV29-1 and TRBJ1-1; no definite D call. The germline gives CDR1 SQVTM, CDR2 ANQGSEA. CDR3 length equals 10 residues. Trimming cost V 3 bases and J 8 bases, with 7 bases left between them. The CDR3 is CSVERNEAFF. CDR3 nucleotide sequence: TGCAGCGTTGAGAGGAACGAAGCTTTCTTT. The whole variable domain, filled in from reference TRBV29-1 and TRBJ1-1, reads SAVISQKPSRDICQRGTSLTIQCQVDSQVTMMFWYRQQPGQSLTLIATANQGSEATYESGFVIDKFPISRPNLTFSTLTVSNMSPEDSSIYLCSVERNEAFFGQGTRLTVV.

CDR3 loop: CASSFGGGYTF. In DNA form, the CDR3 reads TGTGCCAGCAGTTTTGGGGGAGGCTACACCTTC. The genes are TRBV28 and TRBJ1-2; tentative D call: TRBD1 (5 bases). V lost 3 bases, J lost 8 bases, and 7 bases lay in between. The CDR3 sequence is 11 residues long. CDR1 and CDR2 (germline): MDHEN, SYDVKM.

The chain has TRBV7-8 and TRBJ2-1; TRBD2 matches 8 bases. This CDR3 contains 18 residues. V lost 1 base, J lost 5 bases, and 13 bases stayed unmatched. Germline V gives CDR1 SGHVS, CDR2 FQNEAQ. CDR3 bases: TGTGCCAGCAGCTTAGGATCTGTTTTGGGACTAGTTCACAATGAGCAGTTCTTC. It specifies CASSLGSVLGLVHNEQFF.

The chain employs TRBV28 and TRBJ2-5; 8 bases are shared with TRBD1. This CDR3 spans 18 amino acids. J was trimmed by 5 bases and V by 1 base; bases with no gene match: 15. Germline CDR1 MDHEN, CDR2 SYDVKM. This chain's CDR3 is CASSLFPGQDRVEETQYF. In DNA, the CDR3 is TGTGCCAGCAGTTTATTCCCGGGACAGGATAGGGTCGAGGAGACCCAGTACTTC.

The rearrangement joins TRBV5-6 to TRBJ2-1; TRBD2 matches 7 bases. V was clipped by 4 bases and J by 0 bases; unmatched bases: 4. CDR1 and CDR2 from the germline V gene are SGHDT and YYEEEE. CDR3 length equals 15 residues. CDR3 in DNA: TGTGCCAGCAGCAAACCGGGAGGCTCCTACAATGAGCAGTTCTTC. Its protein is CASSKPGGSYNEQFF.

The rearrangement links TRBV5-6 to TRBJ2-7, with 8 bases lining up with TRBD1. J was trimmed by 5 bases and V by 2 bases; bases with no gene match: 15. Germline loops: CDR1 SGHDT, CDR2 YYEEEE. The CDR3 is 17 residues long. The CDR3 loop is CASSFPRGQDLQHEQYF. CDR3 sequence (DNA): TGTGCCAGCAGCTTTCCCCGGGGACAGGACTTACAGCACGAGCAGTACTTC.

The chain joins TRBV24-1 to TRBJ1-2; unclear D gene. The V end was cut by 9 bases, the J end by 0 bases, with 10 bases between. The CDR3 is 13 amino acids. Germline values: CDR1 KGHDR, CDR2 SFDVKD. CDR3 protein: CATSPDANYGYTF. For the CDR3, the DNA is TGTGCCACCTCTCCCGACGCTAACTATGGCTACACCTTC.

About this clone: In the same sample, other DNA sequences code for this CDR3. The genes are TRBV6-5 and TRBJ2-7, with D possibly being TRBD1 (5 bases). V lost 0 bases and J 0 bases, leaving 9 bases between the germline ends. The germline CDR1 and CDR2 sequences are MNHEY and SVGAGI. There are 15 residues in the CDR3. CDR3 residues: CASSYSAGNSYEQYF. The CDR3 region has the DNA TGTGCCAGCAGTTACTCGGCAGGGAACTCCTACGAGCAGTACTTC.

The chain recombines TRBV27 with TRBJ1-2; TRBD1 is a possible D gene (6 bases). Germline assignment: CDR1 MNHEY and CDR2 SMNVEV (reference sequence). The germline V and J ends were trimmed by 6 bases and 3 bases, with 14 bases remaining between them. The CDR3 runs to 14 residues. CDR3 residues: CASRQLGQYYGYTF. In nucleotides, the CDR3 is TGTGCCAGCAGACAACTCGGACAGTACTATGGCTACACCTTC.

The CDR3 loop reads CASKGQTGGNSPLHF. In DNA, the CDR3 is TGTGCCAGCAAAGGCCAGACAGGGGGTAATTCACCCCTCCACTTT. This chain uses TRBV6-5 with TRBJ1-6; TRBD1 agrees at 9 bases. Germline CDR1 and CDR2: MNHEY and SVGAGI. The junction had 7 bases not matched to a gene; V was cut back by 7 bases and J by 6 bases. The CDR3 runs to 15 residues.

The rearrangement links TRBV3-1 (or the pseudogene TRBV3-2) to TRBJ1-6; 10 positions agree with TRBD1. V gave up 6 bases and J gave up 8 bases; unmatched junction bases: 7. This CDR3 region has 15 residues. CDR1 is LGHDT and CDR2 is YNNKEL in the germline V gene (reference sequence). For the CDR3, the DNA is TGTGCCAGCAGGGGCCCCGGGACAGGGGATTCACCCCTCCACTTT. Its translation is CASRGPGTGDSPLHF.

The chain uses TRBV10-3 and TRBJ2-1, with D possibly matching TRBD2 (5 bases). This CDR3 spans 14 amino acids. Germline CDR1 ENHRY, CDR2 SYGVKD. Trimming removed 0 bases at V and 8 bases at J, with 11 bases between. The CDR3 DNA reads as TGTGCCATCAGTGAGTCGACCGGCGGGCATGAGCAGTTCTTC. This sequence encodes CAISESTGGHEQFF.

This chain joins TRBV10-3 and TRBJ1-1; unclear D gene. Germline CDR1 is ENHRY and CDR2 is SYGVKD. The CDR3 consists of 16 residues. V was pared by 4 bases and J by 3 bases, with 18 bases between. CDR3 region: CAISVSMGPRDTEAFF. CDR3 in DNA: TGTGCCATCAGTGTCAGTATGGGCCCGAGGGACACTGAAGCTTTCTTT.

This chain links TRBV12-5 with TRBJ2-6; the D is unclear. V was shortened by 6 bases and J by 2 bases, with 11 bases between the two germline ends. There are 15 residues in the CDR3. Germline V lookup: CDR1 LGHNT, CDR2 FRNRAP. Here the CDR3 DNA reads TGTGCTAGTGGCCCGGCTGGGGCTGGGGCCAACGTCCTGACTTTC. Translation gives CASGPAGAGANVLTF.

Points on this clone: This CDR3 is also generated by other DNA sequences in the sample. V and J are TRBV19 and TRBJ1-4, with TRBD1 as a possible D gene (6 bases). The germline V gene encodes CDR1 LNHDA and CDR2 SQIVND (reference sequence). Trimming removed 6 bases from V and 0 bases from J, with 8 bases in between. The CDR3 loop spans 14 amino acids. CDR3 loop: CASRRQATNEKLFF. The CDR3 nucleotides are TGTGCCAGTAGACGACAGGCAACTAATGAAAAACTGTTTTTT.

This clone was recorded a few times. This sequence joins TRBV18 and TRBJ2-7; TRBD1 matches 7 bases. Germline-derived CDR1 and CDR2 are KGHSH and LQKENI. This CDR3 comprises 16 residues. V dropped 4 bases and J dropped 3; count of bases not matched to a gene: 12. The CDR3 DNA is TGTGCCAGCTCACTGGCGGACTTACAGGGGAACTACGAGCAGTACTTC. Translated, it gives CASSLADLQGNYEQYF.

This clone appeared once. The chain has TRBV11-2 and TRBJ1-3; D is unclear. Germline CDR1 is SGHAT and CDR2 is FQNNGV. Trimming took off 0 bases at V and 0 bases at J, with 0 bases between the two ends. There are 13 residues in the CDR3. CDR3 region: CASSLDSGNTIYF. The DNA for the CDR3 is TGTGCCAGCAGCTTAGACTCTGGAAACACCATATATTTT.

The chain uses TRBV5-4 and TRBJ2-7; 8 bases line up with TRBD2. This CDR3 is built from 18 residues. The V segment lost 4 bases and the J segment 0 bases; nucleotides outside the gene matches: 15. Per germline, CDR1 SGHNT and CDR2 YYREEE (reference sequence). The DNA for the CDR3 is TGTGCCAGCAGCCCGGGAAGCCGGACTAGCTGGGACTCCTACGAGCAGTACTTC. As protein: CASSPGSRTSWDSYEQYF. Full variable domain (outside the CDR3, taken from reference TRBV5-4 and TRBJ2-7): ETGVTQSPTHLIKTRGQQVTLRCSSQSGHNTVSWYQQALGQGPQFIFQYYREEENGRGNFPPRFSGLQFPNYSSELNVNALELDDSALYLCASSPGSRTSWDSYEQYFGPGTRLTVT.

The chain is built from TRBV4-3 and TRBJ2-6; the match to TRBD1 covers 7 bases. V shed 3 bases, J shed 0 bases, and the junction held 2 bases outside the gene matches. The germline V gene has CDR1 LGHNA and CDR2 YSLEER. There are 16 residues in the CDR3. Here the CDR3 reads CASSQDRNSGANVLTF. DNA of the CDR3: TGCGCCAGCAGCCAGGACAGGAACTCTGGGGCCAACGTCCTGACTTTC.

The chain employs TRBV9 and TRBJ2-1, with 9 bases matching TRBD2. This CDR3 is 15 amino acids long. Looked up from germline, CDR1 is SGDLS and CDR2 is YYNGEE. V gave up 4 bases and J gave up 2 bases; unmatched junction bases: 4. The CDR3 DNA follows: TGTGCCAGCAGCCTGGCGGGAGGGCCCTACAATGAGCAGTTCTTC. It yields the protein CASSLAGGPYNEQFF. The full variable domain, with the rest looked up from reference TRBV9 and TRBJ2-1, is DSGVTQTPKHLITATGQRVTLRCSPRSGDLSVYWYQQSLDQGLQFLIQYYNGEERAKGNILERFSAQQFPDLHSELNLSSLELGDSALYFCASSLAGGPYNEQFFGPGTRLTVL.

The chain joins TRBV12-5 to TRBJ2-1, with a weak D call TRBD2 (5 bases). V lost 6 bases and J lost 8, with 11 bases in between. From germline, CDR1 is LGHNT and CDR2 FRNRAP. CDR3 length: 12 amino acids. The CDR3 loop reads CASGRGPYEQFF. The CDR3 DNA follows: TGTGCTAGTGGCCGAGGGCCCTATGAGCAGTTCTTC. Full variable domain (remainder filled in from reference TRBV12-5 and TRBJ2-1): DARVTQTPRHKVTEMGQEVTMRCQPILGHNTVFWYRQTMMQGLELLAYFRNRAPLDDSGMPKDRFSAEMPDATLATLKIQPSEPRDSAVYFCASGRGPYEQFFGPGTRLTVL.